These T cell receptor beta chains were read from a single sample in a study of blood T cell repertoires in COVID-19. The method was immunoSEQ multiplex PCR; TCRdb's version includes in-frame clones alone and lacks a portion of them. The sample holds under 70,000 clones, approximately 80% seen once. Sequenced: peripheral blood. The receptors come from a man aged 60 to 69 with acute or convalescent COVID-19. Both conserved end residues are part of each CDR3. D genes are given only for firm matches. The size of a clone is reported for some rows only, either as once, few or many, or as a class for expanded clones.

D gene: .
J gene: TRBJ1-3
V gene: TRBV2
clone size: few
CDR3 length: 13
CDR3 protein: CASKRESGNTIYF
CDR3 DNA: TGTGCCAGCAAGAGGGAAAGTGGAAACACCATATATTTT

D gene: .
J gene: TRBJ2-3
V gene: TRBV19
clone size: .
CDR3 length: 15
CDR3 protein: CASKGVQGREDTQYF
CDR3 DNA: TGTGCCAGTAAGGGGGTACAGGGGCGGGAAGATACGCAGTATTTT

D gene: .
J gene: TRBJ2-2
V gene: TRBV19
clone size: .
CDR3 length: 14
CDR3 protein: CASSISDNTGELFF
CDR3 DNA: TGTGCCAGTAGTATAAGCGATAACACCGGGGAGCTGTTTTTT

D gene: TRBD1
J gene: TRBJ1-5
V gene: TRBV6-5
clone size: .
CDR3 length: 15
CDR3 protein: CASSPRGQGVQPQHF
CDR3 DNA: TGTGCCAGCAGTCCCCGAGGACAGGGAGTTCAGCCCCAGCATTTT

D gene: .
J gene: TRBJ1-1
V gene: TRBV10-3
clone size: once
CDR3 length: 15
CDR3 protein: CAISEGGGMNTEAFF
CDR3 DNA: TGTGCCATCAGTGAGGGGGGGGGTATGAACACTGAAGCTTTCTTT

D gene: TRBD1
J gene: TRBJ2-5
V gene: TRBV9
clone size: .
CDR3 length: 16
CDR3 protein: CASSVGTGGRKETQYF
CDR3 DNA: TGTGCCAGCAGCGTAGGGACAGGGGGTAGAAAAGAGACCCAGTACTTC

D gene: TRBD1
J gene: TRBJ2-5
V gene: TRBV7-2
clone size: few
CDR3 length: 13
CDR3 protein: CASSYRGAETQYF
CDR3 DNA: TGTGCCAGCAGCTACAGGGGTGCAGAGACCCAGTACTTC

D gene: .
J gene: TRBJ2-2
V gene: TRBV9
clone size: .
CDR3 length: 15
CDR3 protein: CASSVGSRGTGELFF
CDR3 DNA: TGTGCCAGCAGCGTAGGTTCGAGAGGGACCGGGGAGCTGTTTTTT

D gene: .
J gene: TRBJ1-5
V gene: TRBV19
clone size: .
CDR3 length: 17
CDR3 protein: CASQHSSGQGWNQPQHF
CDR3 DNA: TGTGCCAGTCAACACTCGAGTGGGCAGGGTTGGAATCAGCCCCAGCATTTT

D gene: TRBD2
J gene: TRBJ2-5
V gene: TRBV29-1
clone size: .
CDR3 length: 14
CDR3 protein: CSVERGRTGETQYF
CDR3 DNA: TGCAGCGTTGAACGCGGGAGGACGGGGGAGACCCAGTACTTC

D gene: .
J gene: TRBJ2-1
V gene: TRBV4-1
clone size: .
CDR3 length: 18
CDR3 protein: CASSDPTPRLGLKEEQFF
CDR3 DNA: TGCGCCAGCAGCGACCCCACCCCCCGACTAGGGTTAAAGGAAGAGCAGTTCTTC

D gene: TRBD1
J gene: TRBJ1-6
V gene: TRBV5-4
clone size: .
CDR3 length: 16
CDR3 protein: CASSSGDRRGNSPLHF
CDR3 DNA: TGTGCCAGCAGCTCCGGGGACAGGCGGGGTAATTCACCCCTCCACTTT

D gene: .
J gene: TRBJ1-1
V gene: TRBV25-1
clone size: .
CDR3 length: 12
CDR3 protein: CASSFLNTEAFF
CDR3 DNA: TGTGCCAGCAGCTTCTTGAACACTGAAGCTTTCTTT

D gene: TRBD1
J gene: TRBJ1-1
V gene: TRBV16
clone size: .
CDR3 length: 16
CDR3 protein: CASSLTGTGVNTEAFF
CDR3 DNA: TGTGCCAGCAGCCTAACCGGGACAGGGGTGAACACTGAAGCTTTCTTT

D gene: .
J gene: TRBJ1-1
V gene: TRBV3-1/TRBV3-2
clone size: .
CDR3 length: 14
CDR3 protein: CASSQRTVVTEAFF
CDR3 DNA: TGTGCCAGCAGCCAAAGGACAGTGGTCACTGAAGCTTTCTTT

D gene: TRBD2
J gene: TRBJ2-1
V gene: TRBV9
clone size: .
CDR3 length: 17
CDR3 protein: CASNNPKGGTSDNEQFF
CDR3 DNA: TGTGCCAGCAACAACCCAAAGGGAGGGACTAGCGACAATGAGCAGTTCTTC

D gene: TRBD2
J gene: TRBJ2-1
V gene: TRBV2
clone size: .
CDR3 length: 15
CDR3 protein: CASSVGGSAYNEQFF
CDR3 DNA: TGTGCCAGCAGTGTGGGGGGGAGCGCCTACAATGAGCAGTTCTTC

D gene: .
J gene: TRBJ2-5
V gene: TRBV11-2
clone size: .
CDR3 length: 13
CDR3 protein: CASGRTSEETQYF
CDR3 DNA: TGTGCCAGCGGACGAACTAGTGAGGAGACCCAGTACTTC

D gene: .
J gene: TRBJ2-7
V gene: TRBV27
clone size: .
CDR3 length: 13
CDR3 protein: CASRDSSSYEQYF
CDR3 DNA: TGTGCCAGCAGAGACTCAAGCTCCTACGAGCAGTACTTC

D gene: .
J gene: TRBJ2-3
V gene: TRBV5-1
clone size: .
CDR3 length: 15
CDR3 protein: CASSFSGPPVNTQYF
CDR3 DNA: TGCGCCAGCAGCTTTAGCGGACCCCCGGTGAATACGCAGTATTTT

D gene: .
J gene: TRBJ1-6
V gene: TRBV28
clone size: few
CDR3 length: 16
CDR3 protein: CASSLSTGLGNSPLHF
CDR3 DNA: TGTGCCAGCAGTTTATCTACTGGACTGGGGAATTCACCCCTCCACTTT

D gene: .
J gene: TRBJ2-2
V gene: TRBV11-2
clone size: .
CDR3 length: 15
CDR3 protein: CASTPLPQDTGELFF
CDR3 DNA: TGTGCCAGCACCCCCCTACCACAGGACACCGGGGAGCTGTTTTTT